This T cell receptor beta chain is from a study of shared clonotypes between healthy human individuals. Samples underwent the assay at deep level. Profiled with immunoSEQ multiplex PCR; TCRdb holds only in-frame clones, not every one. Of roughly 500,000 clones in the sample, approximately 84% were seen once. CDR1 and CDR2 (germline): SNHLY, FYNNEI. Trimming shortened V by 2 bases and J by 4 bases, and 5 bases separated the two germline ends. The CDR3 covers 12 residues. Those who donated were healthy HIV-negative adults, with no recent acute infections or vaccinations reported. Adults of Caucasian background living in Nashville, Tennessee made up all donors.

Source material: PBMCs. The chain uses TRBV2 and TRBJ1-2, with no clear D. The origin of this receptor is a woman in her forties in good health. Some clones in this sample may be carry-over from other donors' samples. The CDR3 bases are TGTGCCAGCAGTGAAAGTAGCTATGGCTACACCTTC. This translates into CASSESSYGYTF.